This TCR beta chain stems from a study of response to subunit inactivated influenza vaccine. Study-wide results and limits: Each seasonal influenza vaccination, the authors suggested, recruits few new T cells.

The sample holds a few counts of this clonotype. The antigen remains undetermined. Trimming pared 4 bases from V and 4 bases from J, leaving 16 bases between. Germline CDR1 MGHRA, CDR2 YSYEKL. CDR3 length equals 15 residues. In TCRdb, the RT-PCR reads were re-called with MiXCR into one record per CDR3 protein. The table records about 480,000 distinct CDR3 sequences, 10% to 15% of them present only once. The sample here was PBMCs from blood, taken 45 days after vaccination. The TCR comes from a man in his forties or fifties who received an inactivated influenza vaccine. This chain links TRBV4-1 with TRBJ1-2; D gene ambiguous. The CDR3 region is CASSPSDAEAYGYTF. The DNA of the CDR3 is TGCGCCAGCAGCCCCTCGGACGCGGAGGCCTATGGCTACACCTTC.